The clone carrying this T cell receptor (beta chain) was seen many times. The time point denotes: patch test 2, 6 weeks after DPC sensitization. As for treatment: therapeutic diphenylcyclopropenone sensitization with weekly scalp DPC. Alopecia patients between 18 and 70 years old and suitable for DPC were used as donors. These data belong to a study of human T cells and chemical hapten exposure. The wider study: Mostly female patients had alopecia areata, totalis or universalis.

The V end lost 2 bases, the J end lost 5 bases, and 9 bases lay between the germline ends. Germline V gene data show CDR1 as MDHEN and CDR2 as SYDVKM. This CDR3 has 13 amino acids. Each CDR3 protein is one row after TCRdb ran MiXCR on the RACE reads. The repertoire holds just over 350,000 distinct CDR3 sequences, with about 6% as singletons. The sequence was obtained from a woman between 18 and 30 years old with alopecia areata. Some clones in this sample may be carry-over from other donors' samples. The chain has TRBV28 and TRBJ1-2; maybe TRBD1 (6 bases). The sample in question was whole blood, obtained in connection with sensitization to the hapten diphenylcyclopropenone (DPC). CDR3 in DNA: TGTGCCAGCAGTTTAGTGACAGGATATGGCTACACCTTC. The encoded protein is CASSLVTGYGYTF.